The T cell receptor (beta chain) described here comes from a study of OX40 agonist ivuxolimab in advanced cancers. The trim removed 7 bases at V and 4 bases at J, leaving 6 bases unmatched. Germline loops: CDR1 LNHDA, CDR2 SQIVND (reference sequence). The CDR3 covers 14 residues. Profiled with immunoSEQ multiplex PCR; TCRdb holds only in-frame clones, not every one. The repertoire holds more than 40,000 clones, with 88% as singletons. The TCR comes from an adult with an advanced solid tumor such as melanoma, head and neck, liver or kidney cancer. The chain links TRBV19 to TRBJ2-2; 7 bases align to TRBD1. This material consisted of CD4+ or CD8+ T cells sorted from blood, taken in a trial of the OX40 agonist ivuxolimab. DNA of the CDR3: TGTGCCAGTATGTTTGCAGGGGGCACCGGGGAGCTGTTTTTT. As protein: CASMFAGGTGELFF.